The T cell receptor (beta chain) described here comes from a study of cytomegalovirus exposure and HLA in healthy donors. This CDR3 contains 16 residues. Germline CDR1 LGHNA, CDR2 YNFKEQ. V lost 4 bases to trimming and J lost 4 bases; unmatched junction nucleotides: 6. 60 Vbeta and 13 Jbeta primers were used in PCR. Profiling relied on immunoSEQ multiplex PCR, and the TCRdb table lists in-frame clones only, not all of them. The sample is made up of about 170,000 clones, and the top ten hold around 1.2% of it. Turning to this clone: Antigen: not known.

Broader study findings: Diagnosis of cytomegalovirus status made by the classifier reportedly showed high specificity and sensitivity.

The specimen sequenced was PBMCs. The gene calls are TRBV4-2 and TRBJ2-1, with 11 bases fitting TRBD2. The receptor was derived from a woman in her sixties or seventies in good health and CMV-seronegative. The CDR3 reads CASSPLGTSGYNEQFF. The CDR3 DNA follows: TGTGCCAGCAGCCCCCTTGGGACTAGCGGATACAATGAGCAGTTCTTC.